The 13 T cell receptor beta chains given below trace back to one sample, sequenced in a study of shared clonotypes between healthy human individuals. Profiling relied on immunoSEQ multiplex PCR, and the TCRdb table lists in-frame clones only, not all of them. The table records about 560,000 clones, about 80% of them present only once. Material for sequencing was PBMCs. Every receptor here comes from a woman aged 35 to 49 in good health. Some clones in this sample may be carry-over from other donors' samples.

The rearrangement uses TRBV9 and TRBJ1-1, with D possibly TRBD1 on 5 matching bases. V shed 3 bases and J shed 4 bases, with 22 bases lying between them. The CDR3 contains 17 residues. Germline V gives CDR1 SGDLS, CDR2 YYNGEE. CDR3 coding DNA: TGTGCCAGCAGCGCCCCTCCACAGGTTTCCCCTGGCACTGAAGCTTTCTTT. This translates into CASSAPPQVSPGTEAFF.

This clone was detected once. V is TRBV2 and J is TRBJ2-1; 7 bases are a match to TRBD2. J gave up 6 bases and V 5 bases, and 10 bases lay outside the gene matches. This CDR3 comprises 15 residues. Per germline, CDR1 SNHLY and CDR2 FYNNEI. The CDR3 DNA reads TGTGCCAGCAGTTCACTAGCGTCTAGGCTCAATGAGCAGTTCTTC. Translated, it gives CASSSLASRLNEQFF. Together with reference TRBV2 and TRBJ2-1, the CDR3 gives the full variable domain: EPEVTQTPSHQVTQMGQEVILRCVPISNHLYFYWYRQILGQKVEFLVSFYNNEISEKSEIFDDQFSVERPDGSNFTLKIRSTKLEDSAMYFCASSSLASRLNEQFFGPGTRLTVL.

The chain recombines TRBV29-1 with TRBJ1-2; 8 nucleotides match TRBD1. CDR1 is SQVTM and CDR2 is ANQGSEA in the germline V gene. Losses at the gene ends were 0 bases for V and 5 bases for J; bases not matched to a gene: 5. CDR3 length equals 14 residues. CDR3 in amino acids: CSVEEKTGDYGYTF. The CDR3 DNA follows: TGCAGCGTTGAAGAGAAGACAGGGGATTATGGCTACACCTTC.

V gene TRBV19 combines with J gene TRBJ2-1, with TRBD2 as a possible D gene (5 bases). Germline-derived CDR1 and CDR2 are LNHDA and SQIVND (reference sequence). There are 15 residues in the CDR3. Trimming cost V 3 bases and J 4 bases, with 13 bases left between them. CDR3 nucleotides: TGTGCCAGTAGTATCGGTCTAGCCCTTTACAATGAGCAGTTCTTC. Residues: CASSIGLALYNEQFF.

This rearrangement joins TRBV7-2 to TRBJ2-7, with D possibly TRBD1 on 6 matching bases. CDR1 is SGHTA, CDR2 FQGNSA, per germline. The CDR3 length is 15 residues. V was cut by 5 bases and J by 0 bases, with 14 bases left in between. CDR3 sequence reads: CASSRSTGSSYEQYF. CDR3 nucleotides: TGTGCCAGCAGCCGCTCAACAGGGTCCTCCTACGAGCAGTACTTC.

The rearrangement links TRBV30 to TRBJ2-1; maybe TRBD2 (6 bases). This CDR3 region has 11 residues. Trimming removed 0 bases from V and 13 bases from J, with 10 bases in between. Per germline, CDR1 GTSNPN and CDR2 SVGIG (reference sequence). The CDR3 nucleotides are TGTGCCTGGAGTGTAGAACTAGCTCAGTTCTTC. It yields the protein CAWSVELAQFF.

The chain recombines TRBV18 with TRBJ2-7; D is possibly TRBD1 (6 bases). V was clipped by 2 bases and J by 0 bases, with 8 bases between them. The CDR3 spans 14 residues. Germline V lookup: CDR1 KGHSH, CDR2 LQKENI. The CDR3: CASSPKQGSYEQYF. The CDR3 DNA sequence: TGTGCCAGCTCACCAAAACAGGGCTCCTACGAGCAGTACTTC.

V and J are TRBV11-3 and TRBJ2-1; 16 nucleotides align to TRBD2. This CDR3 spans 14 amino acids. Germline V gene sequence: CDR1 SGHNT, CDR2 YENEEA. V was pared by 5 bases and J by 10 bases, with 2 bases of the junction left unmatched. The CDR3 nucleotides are TGTGCCAGCAGCCGGGGACTAGCGGGAGGGGAGCAGTTCTTC. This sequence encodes CASSRGLAGGEQFF. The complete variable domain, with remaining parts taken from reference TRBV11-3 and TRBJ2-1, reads EAGVVQSPRYKIIEKKQPVAFWCNPISGHNTLYWYLQNLGQGPELLIRYENEEAVDDSQLPKDRFSAERLKGVDSTLKIQPAELGDSAVYLCASSRGLAGGEQFFGPGTRLTVL.

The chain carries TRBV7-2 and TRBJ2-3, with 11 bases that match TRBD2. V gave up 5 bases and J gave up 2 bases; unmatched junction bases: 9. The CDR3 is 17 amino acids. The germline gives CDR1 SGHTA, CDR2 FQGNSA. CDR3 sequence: CASSTRQTSGDTDTQYF. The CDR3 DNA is TGTGCCAGCAGCACCCGACAGACTAGCGGGGACACAGATACGCAGTATTTT.

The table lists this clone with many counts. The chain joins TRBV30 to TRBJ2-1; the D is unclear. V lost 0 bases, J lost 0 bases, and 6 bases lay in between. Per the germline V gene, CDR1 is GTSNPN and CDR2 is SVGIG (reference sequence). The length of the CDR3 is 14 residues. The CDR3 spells CAWSVRHSYNEQFF. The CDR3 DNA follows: TGTGCCTGGAGTGTTCGACACTCCTACAATGAGCAGTTCTTC.

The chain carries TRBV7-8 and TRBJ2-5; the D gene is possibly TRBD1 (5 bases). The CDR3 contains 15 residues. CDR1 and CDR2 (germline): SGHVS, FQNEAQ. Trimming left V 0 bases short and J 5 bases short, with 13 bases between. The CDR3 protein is CASSLAVREGETQYF. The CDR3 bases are TGTGCCAGCAGCTTAGCGGTCAGGGAAGGCGAGACCCAGTACTTC.

CDR3 region: CASTPSPQVADTQYF. The DNA for the CDR3 is TGTGCCAGCACCCCCTCCCCCCAGGTTGCAGATACGCAGTATTTT. This chain uses TRBV5-4 with TRBJ2-3; D is uncertain. Trimming left V 6 bases short and J 4 bases short, with 18 bases between. The length of the CDR3 is 15 residues. Looked up from germline, CDR1 is SGHNT and CDR2 is YYREEE (reference sequence).

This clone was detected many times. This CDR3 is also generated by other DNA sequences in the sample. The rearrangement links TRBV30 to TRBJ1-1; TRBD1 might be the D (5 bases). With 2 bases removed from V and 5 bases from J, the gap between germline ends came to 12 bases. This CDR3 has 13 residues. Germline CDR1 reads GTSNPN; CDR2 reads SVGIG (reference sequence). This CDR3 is CAWSIDSGTEAFF. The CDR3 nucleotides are TGTGCCTGGAGTATAGACAGTGGGACTGAAGCTTTCTTT.